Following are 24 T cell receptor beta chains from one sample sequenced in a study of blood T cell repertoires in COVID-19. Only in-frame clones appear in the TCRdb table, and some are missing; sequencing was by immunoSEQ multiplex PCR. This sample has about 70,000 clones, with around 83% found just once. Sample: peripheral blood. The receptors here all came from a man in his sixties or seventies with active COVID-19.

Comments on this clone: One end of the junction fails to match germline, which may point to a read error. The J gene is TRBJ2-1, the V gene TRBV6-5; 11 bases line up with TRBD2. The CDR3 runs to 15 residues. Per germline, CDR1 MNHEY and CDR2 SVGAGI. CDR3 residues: CASTYGTSGHNEQFF. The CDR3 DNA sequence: TGTGCCAGCACTTACGGGACTAGCGGTCACAATGAGCAGTTCTTC.

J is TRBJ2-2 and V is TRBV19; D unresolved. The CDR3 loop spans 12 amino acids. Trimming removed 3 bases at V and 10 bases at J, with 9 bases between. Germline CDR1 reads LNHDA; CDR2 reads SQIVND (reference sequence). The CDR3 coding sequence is TGTGCCAGTAGTATCCCTCCGGTGGAGCTGTTTTTT. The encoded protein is CASSIPPVELFF.

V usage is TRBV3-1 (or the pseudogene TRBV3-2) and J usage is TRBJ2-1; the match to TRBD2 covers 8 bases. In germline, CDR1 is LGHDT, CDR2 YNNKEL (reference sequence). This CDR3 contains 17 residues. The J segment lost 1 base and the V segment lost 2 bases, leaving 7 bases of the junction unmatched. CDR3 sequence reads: CASSQMGPGGSYNEQFF. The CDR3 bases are TGTGCCAGCAGCCAAATGGGCCCGGGAGGGTCCTACAATGAGCAGTTCTTC.

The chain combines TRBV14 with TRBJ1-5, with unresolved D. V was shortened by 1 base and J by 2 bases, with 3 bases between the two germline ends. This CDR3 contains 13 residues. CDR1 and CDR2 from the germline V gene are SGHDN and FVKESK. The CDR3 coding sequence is TGTGCCAGCAGCCAAGCGGGCAATCAGCCCCAGCATTTT. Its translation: CASSQAGNQPQHF. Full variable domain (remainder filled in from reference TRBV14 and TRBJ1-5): EAGVTQFPSHSVIEKGQTVTLRCDPISGHDNLYWYRRVMGKEIKFLLHFVKESKQDESGMPNNRFLAERTGGTYSTLKVQPAELEDSGVYFCASSQAGNQPQHFGDGTRLSIL.

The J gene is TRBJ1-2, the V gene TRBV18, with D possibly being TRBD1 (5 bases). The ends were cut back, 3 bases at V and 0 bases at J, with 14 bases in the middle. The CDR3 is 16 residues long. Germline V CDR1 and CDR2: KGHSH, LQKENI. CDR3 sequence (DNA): TGTGCCAGCTCACCCGGCGGGGCAGCTCCTAACTATGGCTACACCTTC. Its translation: CASSPGGAAPNYGYTF.

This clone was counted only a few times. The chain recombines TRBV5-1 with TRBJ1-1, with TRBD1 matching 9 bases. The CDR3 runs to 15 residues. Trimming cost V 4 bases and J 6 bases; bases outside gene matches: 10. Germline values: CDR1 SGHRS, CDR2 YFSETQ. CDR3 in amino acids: CASSPWDRALAEAFF. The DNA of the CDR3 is TGCGCCAGCAGCCCTTGGGACAGGGCCCTGGCTGAAGCTTTCTTT.

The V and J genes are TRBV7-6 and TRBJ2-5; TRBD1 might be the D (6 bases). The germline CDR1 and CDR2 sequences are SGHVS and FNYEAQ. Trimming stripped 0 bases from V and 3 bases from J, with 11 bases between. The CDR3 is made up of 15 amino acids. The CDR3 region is CASSLAGPGEETQYF. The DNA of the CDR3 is TGTGCCAGCAGCTTAGCGGGACCAGGGGAAGAGACCCAGTACTTC.

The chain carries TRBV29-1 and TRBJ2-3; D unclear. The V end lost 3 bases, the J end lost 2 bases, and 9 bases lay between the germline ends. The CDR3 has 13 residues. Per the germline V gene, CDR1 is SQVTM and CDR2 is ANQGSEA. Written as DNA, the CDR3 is TGCAGCGTTGACCCGCAGGTCACAGATACGCAGTATTTT. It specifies CSVDPQVTDTQYF.

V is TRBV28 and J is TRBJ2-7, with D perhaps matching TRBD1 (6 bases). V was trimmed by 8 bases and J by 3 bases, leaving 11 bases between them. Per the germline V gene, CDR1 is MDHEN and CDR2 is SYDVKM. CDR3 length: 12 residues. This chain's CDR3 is CASGRGVYEQYF. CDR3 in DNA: TGTGCCAGCGGCAGGGGAGTCTACGAGCAGTACTTC.

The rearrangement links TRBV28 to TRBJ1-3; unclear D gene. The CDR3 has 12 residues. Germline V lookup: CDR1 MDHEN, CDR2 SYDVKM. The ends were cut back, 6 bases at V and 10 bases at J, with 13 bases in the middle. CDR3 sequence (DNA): TGTGCCAGCAGCTTACCCGGGAGGACCATATATTTT. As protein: CASSLPGRTIYF. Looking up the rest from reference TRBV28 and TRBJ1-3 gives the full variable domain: DVKVTQSSRYLVKRTGEKVFLECVQDMDHENMFWYRQDPGLGLRLIYFSYDVKMKEKGDIPEGYSVSREKKERFSLILESASTNQTSMYLCASSLPGRTIYFGEGSWLTVV.

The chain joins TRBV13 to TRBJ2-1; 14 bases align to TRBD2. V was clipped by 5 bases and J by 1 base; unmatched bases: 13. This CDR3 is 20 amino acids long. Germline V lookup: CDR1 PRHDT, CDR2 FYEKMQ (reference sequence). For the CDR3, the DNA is TGTGCCAGCAGCCGAGGGCCGGGACTAGCGGGAGCTGGGTCCTACAATGAGCAGTTCTTC. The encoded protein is CASSRGPGLAGAGSYNEQFF. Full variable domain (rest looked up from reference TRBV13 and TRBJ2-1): AAGVIQSPRHLIKEKRETATLKCYPIPRHDTVYWYQQGPGQDPQFLISFYEKMQSDKGSIPDRFSAQQFSDYHSELNMSSLELGDSALYFCASSRGPGLAGAGSYNEQFFGPGTRLTVL.

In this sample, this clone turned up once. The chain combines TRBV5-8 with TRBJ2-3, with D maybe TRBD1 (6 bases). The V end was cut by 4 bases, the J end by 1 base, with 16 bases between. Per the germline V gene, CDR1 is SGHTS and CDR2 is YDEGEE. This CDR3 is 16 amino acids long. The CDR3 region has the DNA TGTGCCAGCAGCCTTGTGGGGGCCCGGGGCACAGATACGCAGTATTTT. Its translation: CASSLVGARGTDTQYF.

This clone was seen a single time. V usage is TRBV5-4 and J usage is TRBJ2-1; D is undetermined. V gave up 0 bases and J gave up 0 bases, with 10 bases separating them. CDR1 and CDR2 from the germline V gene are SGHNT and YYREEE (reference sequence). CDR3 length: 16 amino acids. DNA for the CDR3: TGTGCCAGCAGCTTGGGTACTCCGAGCTCCTACAATGAGCAGTTCTTC. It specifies CASSLGTPSSYNEQFF.

CDR3 nucleotides: TGTACAACGAGGGCACCGCAAGAGACCCAGTACTTC. The encoded protein is CTTRAPQETQYF. V is TRBV6-6 and J is TRBJ2-5, with D possibly matching TRBD2 (5 bases). Germline-derived CDR1 and CDR2 are MNHNY and SVGAGI (reference sequence). The CDR3 runs 12 residues.

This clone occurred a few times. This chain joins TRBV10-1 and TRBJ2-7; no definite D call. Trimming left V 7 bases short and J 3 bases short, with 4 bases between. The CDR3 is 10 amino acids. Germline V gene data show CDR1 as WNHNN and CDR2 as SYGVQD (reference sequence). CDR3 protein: CASNIYEQYF. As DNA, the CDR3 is TGCGCCAGCAACATCTACGAGCAGTACTTC.

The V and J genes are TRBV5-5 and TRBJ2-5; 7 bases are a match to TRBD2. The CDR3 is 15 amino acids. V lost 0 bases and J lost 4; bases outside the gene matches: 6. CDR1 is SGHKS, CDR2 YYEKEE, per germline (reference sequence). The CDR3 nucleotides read TGTGCCAGCAGCTTGGATCCTAGCGGCGGAGAGACCCAGTACTTC. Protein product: CASSLDPSGGETQYF.

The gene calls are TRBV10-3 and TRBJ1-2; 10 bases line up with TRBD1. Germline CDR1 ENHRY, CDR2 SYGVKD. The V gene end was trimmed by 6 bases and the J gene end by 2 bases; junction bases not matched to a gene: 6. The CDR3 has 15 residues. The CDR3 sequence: CAIRPTGGANYGYTF. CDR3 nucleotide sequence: TGTGCCATCAGGCCGACAGGGGGCGCGAACTATGGCTACACCTTC.

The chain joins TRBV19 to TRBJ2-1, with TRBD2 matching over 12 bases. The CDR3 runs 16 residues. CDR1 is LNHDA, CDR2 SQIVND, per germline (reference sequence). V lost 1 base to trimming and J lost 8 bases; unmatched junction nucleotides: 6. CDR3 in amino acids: CASSIASGRDGYEQFF. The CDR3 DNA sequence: TGTGCCAGTAGTATAGCTAGCGGGAGGGACGGGTATGAGCAGTTCTTC.

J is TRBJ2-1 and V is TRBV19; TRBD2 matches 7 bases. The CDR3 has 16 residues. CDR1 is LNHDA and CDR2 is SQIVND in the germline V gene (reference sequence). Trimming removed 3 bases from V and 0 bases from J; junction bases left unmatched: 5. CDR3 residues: CASSIWGGSSYNEQFF. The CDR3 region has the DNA TGTGCCAGTAGTATTTGGGGCGGGAGCTCCTACAATGAGCAGTTCTTC.

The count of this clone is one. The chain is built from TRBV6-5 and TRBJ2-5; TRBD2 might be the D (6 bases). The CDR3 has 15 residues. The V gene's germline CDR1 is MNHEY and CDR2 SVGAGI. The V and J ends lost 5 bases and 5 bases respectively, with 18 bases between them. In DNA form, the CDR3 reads TGTGCCAGCAGTCCCCGGGGTGCCCGGGGGGAGACCCAGTACTTC. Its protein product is CASSPRGARGETQYF.

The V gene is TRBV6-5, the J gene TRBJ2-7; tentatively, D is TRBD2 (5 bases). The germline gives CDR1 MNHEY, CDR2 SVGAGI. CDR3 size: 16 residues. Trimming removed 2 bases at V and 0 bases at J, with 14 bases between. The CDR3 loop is CASSYLPGSSSYEQYF. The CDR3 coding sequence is TGTGCCAGCAGTTACCTGCCGGGGTCCAGCTCCTACGAGCAGTACTTC.

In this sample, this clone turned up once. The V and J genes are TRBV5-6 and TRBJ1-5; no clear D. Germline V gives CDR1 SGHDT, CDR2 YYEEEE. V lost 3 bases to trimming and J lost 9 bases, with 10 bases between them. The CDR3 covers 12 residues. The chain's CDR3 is CASSSPTGPQHF. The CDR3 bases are TGTGCCAGCAGCTCACCGACTGGGCCCCAGCATTTT.

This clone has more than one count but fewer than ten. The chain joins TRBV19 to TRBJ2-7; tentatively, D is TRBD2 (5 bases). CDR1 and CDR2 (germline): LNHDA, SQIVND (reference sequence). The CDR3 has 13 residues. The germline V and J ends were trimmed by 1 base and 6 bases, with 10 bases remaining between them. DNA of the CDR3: TGTGCCAGTAGTATAGCCCGGGATTCCGAGCAGTACTTC. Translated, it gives CASSIARDSEQYF.

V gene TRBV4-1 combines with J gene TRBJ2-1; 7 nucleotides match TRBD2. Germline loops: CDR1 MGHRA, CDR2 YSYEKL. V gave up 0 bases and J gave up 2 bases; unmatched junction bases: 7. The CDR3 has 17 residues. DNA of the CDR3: TGCGCCAGCAGCCAAGAGGGCCGACTAGCTACCTACAATGAGCAGTTCTTC. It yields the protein CASSQEGRLATYNEQFF.